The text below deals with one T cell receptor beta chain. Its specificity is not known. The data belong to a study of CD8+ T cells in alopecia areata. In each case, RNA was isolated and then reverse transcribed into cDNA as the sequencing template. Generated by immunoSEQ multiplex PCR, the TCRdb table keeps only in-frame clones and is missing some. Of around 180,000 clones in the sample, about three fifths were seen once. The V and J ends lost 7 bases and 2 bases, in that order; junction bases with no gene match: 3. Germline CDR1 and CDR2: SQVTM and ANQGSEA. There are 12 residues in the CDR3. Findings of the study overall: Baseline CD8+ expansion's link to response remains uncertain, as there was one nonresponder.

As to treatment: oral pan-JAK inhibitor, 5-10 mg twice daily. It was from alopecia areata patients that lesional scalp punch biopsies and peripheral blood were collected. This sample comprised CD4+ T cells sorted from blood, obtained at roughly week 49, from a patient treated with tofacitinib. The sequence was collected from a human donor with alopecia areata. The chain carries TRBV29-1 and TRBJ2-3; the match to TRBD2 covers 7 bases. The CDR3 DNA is TGCAGCGAGGAGCGGGACACAGATACGCAGTATTTT. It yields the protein CSEERDTDTQYF.